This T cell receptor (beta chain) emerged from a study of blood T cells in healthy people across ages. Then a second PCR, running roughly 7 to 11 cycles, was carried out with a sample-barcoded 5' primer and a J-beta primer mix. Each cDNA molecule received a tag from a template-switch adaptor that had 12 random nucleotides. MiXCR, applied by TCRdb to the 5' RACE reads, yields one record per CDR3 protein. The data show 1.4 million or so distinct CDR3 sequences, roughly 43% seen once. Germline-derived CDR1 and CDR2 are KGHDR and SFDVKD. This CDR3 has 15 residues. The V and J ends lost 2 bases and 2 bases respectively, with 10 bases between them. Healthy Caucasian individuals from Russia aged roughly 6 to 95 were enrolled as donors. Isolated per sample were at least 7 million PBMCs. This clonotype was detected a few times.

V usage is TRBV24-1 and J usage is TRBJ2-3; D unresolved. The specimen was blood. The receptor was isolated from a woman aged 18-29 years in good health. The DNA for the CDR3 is TGTGCCACCAGTGATTCGAACCGAGACACAGATACGCAGTATTTT. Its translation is CATSDSNRDTDTQYF.